This TCR beta chain originates from a study of the immune and genomic landscape of osteosarcoma. Turning to the study itself: Patients had high-grade osteosarcoma, aged roughly 5-90 at diagnosis. The cohort was enriched for poor-risk osteosarcoma. Localized disease at presentation in 75% to 85%; around 60% were male.

Germline CDR1 is SGHDT and CDR2 is YYEEEE. V shed 6 bases and J 7 bases; nucleotides not matched to a gene: 11. This CDR3 region has 15 residues. Study results and caveats: Average productive clonality was roughly 0.09, with a maximum of roughly 0.3.

Osteosarcoma specimens were post-treatment primary, local recurrence and metastasis tumors from poor-prognosis patients. Produced via immunoSEQ multiplex PCR; TCRdb's table is partial and in-frame only. The sample includes some 5,000 clones, 77% of them seen just once. As to this clone: The antigen is not known.

The TCR originated in a human donor with osteosarcoma. V usage is TRBV5-6 and J usage is TRBJ2-3; TRBD2 matches 10 bases. Sample: osteosarcoma tumor tissue from the lung. In DNA form, the CDR3 reads TGTGCCAGCACCTCTGGGGCTAGCGGGAGCTATACGCAGTATTTT. It codes for CASTSGASGSYTQYF. The whole variable domain, remainder taken from reference TRBV5-6 and TRBJ2-3, is DAGVTQSPTHLIKTRGQQVTLRCSPKSGHDTVSWYQQALGQGPQFIFQYYEEEERQRGNFPDRFSGHQFPNYSSELNVNALLLGDSALYLCASTSGASGSYTQYFGPGTRLTVL.